One sample yielded the 12 T cell receptor beta chains listed below, sequenced in a study of blood T cell repertoires in COVID-19. Assay used: immunoSEQ multiplex PCR; TCRdb lists only in-frame clones, some missing. The sample has approximately 50,000 clones, around 78% seen once. The sequenced sample consisted of peripheral blood. These receptor sequences come from a human donor in a cohort sampled during active COVID-19.

The chain recombines TRBV7-2 with TRBJ1-1; D may be TRBD1 (5 bases). The CDR3 consists of 14 residues. CDR1 is SGHTA and CDR2 is FQGNSA in the germline V gene. Trimming stripped 2 bases from V and 6 bases from J, with 13 bases between. The CDR3 sequence: CASSLQGAAAEAFF. The DNA for the CDR3 is TGTGCCAGCAGCTTACAAGGGGCAGCAGCTGAAGCTTTCTTT.

The chain recombines TRBV18 with TRBJ1-2; TRBD1 is a possible D gene (5 bases). Germline V gene sequence: CDR1 KGHSH, CDR2 LQKENI. CDR3 length: 14 amino acids. V was pared by 3 bases and J by 8 bases, with 16 bases between. CDR3: CASSPTSGNRGYTF. CDR3 nucleotide sequence: TGTGCCAGCTCACCTACTTCAGGGAACAGAGGCTACACCTTC. The whole variable domain, filled in from reference TRBV18 and TRBJ1-2, reads NAGVMQNPRHLVRRRGQEARLRCSPMKGHSHVYWYRQLPEEGLKFMVYLQKENIIDESGMPKERFSAEFPKEGPSILRIQQVVRGDSAAYFCASSPTSGNRGYTFGSGTRLTVV.

The chain is built from TRBV30 and TRBJ1-2; possible D gene TRBD1, 5 bases. Trimming took 5 bases from V and 8 from J, leaving 15 bases between them. Germline CDR1 GTSNPN, CDR2 SVGIG (reference sequence). CDR3 length: 12 amino acids. The CDR3: CAWGTISGGYTF. The CDR3 DNA is TGTGCCTGGGGGACTATCTCGGGAGGCTACACCTTC.

As DNA, the CDR3 is TGTGCCACCCGGACTAGCGGTAGAGAGACCCAGTACTTC. Encoded protein: CATRTSGRETQYF. V gene TRBV19 combines with J gene TRBJ2-5, with 10 bases fitting TRBD2. The junction had 6 bases not matched to a gene; V was cut back by 10 bases and J by 4 bases. Germline V gives CDR1 LNHDA, CDR2 SQIVND (reference sequence). There are 13 residues in the CDR3.

The chain recombines TRBV30 with TRBJ1-6; possible D gene TRBD1, 6 bases. The germline V gene encodes CDR1 GTSNPN and CDR2 SVGIG (reference sequence). The V gene lost 1 base and the J gene lost 7 bases, with 8 bases spanning the gap. CDR3 length: 13 residues. The CDR3 sequence: CAWSGTANSPLHF. The CDR3 DNA is TGTGCCTGGAGTGGGACAGCCAATTCACCCCTCCACTTT.

V gene TRBV30 combines with J gene TRBJ1-6, with 9 bases identical to TRBD1. The CDR3 sequence is 18 residues long. V dropped 0 bases and J dropped 1; count of bases not matched to a gene: 7. Germline V lookup: CDR1 GTSNPN, CDR2 SVGIG (reference sequence). Written as DNA, the CDR3 is TGTGCCTGGAGTGTACACAGACAGGGGGGGTCCTATAATTCACCCCTCCACTTT. It yields the protein CAWSVHRQGGSYNSPLHF.

The V gene is TRBV4-3, the J gene TRBJ2-7; D is possibly TRBD1 (6 bases). Per the germline V gene, CDR1 is LGHNA and CDR2 is YSLEER. The CDR3 is 16 residues long. V lost 1 base, J lost 4 bases, and 17 bases lay in between. The CDR3 DNA reads as TGCGCCAGCAGCCAAGCCATGGGGCAGGGGTATTACGAGCAGTACTTC. Its translation: CASSQAMGQGYYEQYF.

The chain is built from TRBV27 and TRBJ1-5; tentative D call: TRBD1 (5 bases). Trimming shortened V by 0 bases and J by 7 bases, and 10 bases separated the two germline ends. Germline CDR1 is MNHEY and CDR2 is SMNVEV (reference sequence). The CDR3 has 14 residues. The CDR3 here is CASSLSPGMQPQHF. In DNA form, the CDR3 reads TGTGCCAGCAGTTTATCCCCAGGGATGCAGCCCCAGCATTTT.

The chain couples TRBV18 to TRBJ2-5, with TRBD2 matching 10 bases. Trimming took 2 bases from V and 0 from J; bases not matched to a gene: 6. The CDR3 has 17 residues. The germline V gene has CDR1 KGHSH and CDR2 LQKENI. The CDR3 DNA sequence: TGTGCCAGCTCACCAAGCGGGACTAGCGTGGACCAAGAGACCCAGTACTTC. It yields the protein CASSPSGTSVDQETQYF.

The chain employs TRBV9 and TRBJ1-1; 7 bases are a match to TRBD1. Germline loops: CDR1 SGDLS, CDR2 YYNGEE. With V trimmed by 3 bases and J by 6 bases, 8 bases remained unmatched. The CDR3 loop spans 14 amino acids. The CDR3 loop is CASSAGDSLPEAFF. The DNA of the CDR3 is TGTGCCAGCAGCGCCGGGGACAGCTTACCTGAAGCTTTCTTT.

This rearrangement joins TRBV19 to TRBJ1-2; 7 bases line up with TRBD1. Trimming removed 3 bases from V and 6 bases from J; junction bases left unmatched: 16. The germline V gene encodes CDR1 LNHDA and CDR2 SQIVND (reference sequence). This CDR3 is built from 17 residues. CDR3 sequence reads: CASSILAGGSRSDGYTF. The CDR3 nucleotides read TGTGCCAGTAGTATTTTGGCAGGGGGAAGTCGAAGTGATGGCTACACCTTC.

The gene calls are TRBV6-2 or TRBV6-3 and TRBJ2-3; the D gene is possibly TRBD2 (6 bases). Between the trimmed V and J ends, which lost 4 bases and 2 bases, there was a span of 16 bases. Germline lookup yields CDR1 MNHEY and CDR2 SVGEGT. The CDR3 extends over 16 amino acids. Here the CDR3 reads CASSSLRGFITDTQYF. CDR3 DNA sequence: TGTGCCAGCAGTTCCCTCCGGGGGTTCATCACAGATACGCAGTATTTT.